This TCR beta chain was captured in a study of blood T cells in healthy people across ages. Using a J-beta primer mix together with a sample-barcoded 5' primer, a second PCR was run for about 6 to 12 cycles. TCRdb itself ran the 5' RACE reads through MiXCR, one entry per CDR3 protein. Of 1 million or so distinct CDR3 sequences listed, 20% to 25% were seen once; the top ten hold 0.65% to 0.75%. V was pared by 2 bases and J by 7 bases, with 9 bases between. The CDR3 extends over 12 amino acids. Germline V gene data show CDR1 as SQVTM and CDR2 as ANQGSEA. These same records also appear under a second study, on T cells of mothers and their children. That report notes: A few mothers and their six children, all healthy Caucasians, donated.

The rearrangement uses TRBV29-1 and TRBJ2-1, with D unclear. Input material: blood. The clonotype was recovered from a girl aged 2 to 9 in good health. CDR3 sequence (DNA): TGCAGCGTTGAACGAGACCCTAATGAGCAGTTCTTC. Its protein product is CSVERDPNEQFF.